This TCR beta chain was obtained from a study of blood T cell repertoires in COVID-19. Study-wide background: COVID-19 samples, acute and convalescent, were from the United States, Italy and Spain. Sample material is recorded as cDNA or gDNA derived from T cells, B-cell-depleted T cells, or PBMCs.

Germline CDR1 reads SGHNT; CDR2 reads YYREEE (reference sequence). Trimming at V came to 4 bases and at J to 7 bases, leaving 8 bases not matched to a gene. CDR3 length: 15 residues. Only in-frame clones appear in the TCRdb table, and some are missing; sequencing was by immunoSEQ multiplex PCR. The sample yields approximately 320,000 clones, roughly 85% seen once. Material for sequencing was peripheral blood. The chain has TRBV5-4 and TRBJ1-6; 7 nucleotides match TRBD1. This receptor was taken from a human donor in a cohort sampled during active COVID-19. The chain's CDR3 is CASSLFDRENSPLHF. The CDR3 DNA sequence: TGTGCCAGCAGCCTCTTTGACAGGGAGAATTCACCCCTCCACTTT.